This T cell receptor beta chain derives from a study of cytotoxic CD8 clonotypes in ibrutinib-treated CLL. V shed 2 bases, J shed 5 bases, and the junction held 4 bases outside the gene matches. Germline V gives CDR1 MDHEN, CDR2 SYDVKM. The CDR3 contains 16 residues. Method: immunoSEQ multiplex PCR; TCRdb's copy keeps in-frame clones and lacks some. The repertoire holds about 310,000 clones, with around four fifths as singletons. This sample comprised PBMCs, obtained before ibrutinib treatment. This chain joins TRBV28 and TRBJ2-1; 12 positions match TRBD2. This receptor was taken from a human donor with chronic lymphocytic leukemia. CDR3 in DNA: TGTGCCAGCAGTTTAGCGGGACTAGCGGGTCACAATGAGCAGTTCTTC. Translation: CASSLAGLAGHNEQFF.